This TCR beta chain is from a study of cytotoxic CD8 clonotypes in ibrutinib-treated CLL. This clone was counted at least ten times. Antigen specificity is unknown. The CDR3 is 11 amino acids. Germline CDR1 is SNHLY and CDR2 is FYNNEI. The V gene lost 7 bases and the J gene lost 9 bases, with 12 bases spanning the gap. The intended depth for sequencing was 1 in 200,000 to 1 in 1 million T cells. Only in-frame clones appear in the TCRdb table, and some are missing; sequencing was by immunoSEQ multiplex PCR. The sample holds some 47,000 clones, 57% seen once. Study-wide results and caveats: Clonality increased at ibrutinib response and stayed stable in sustained remission. At progression, however, it fell back toward baseline. Sampling of sustained-remission and progressing patients occurred at differing times.

For TCR beta libraries, roughly 1.9 micrograms of genomic DNA were obtained from cryopreserved PBMCs. The J gene is TRBJ1-1, the V gene TRBV2; no clear D. Here the sequenced sample was PBMCs, taken after 24 months of ibrutinib treatment. The sequence came from a human donor with chronic lymphocytic leukemia. CDR3 protein: CASTQEQKAFF. As DNA, the CDR3 is TGTGCCAGCACCCAGGAACAGAAAGCTTTCTTT.